This T cell receptor beta chain appears in the sequencing data of a study of blood T cells in healthy people across ages. Overall study context: Capture by template switching was about one barcoded beta molecule per two T cells.

The CDR3 is 16 residues long. Germline CDR1 reads SGHTA; CDR2 reads FQGNSA. V lost 3 bases, J lost 3 bases, and 4 bases stayed unmatched. Regarding this clonotype: The antigen is not known.

Study-wide results and caveats: Diversity estimates drawn from one million T cells were deemed underestimates. Since the PBMCs were unsorted, naive and antigen-experienced cells could not be conclusively compared.

The authors ran a second PCR of roughly 6 to 12 cycles using a sample-barcoded 5' primer and a J-beta primer mix. Each CDR3 protein is one row after TCRdb ran MiXCR on the 5' RACE reads. Of 1,500,000 or so distinct CDR3 sequences in the sample, around 59% are singletons; the top ten hold 6.5% to 8.5%. Approximately 9.4 milliliters was the volume of peripheral blood drawn from each donor. Sequenced input: blood. The rearrangement links TRBV7-2 to TRBJ2-5; 13 nucleotides match TRBD2. The TCR comes from a man younger than 35 in good health. The CDR3 loop is CASSFRTSGSKETQYF. CDR3 DNA: TGTGCCAGCAGCTTCAGGACTAGCGGGAGTAAAGAGACCCAGTACTTC.